This T cell receptor beta chain emerged from a study of shared clonotypes between healthy human individuals. On this clone: Its antigen is still unknown.

CD45RO-negative, CCR7-selected cells formed the naive CD8 fraction, which excluded terminally differentiated effector memory CD45RA+ cells. CDR1 MDHEN and CDR2 SYDVKM come from the germline V gene. The J segment lost 3 bases and the V segment lost 3 bases, leaving 5 bases of the junction unmatched. This CDR3 is built from 15 residues. Points from the study as a whole: Some clonotypes were shared by all four sorted-subset donors, while others were not shared. The non-shared ones had lower generation probabilities than the shared ones. Shared across several donors were roughly 5.3% of the naive CD4 clonotypes.

Profiled with immunoSEQ multiplex PCR; TCRdb holds only in-frame clones, not every one. Found here are roughly 770,000 clones, about 96% of them singletons; the top ten hold less than 0.25%. The origin of this receptor is a man aged 25-45 years in good health. The chain employs TRBV28 and TRBJ1-5; 7 bases are a match to TRBD1. The sample comprised naive CD8+ T cells sorted from blood. The CDR3 spells CASSFYGTDNQPQHF. CDR3 DNA: TGTGCCAGCAGTTTTTATGGGACAGACAATCAGCCCCAGCATTTT.